This T cell receptor (beta chain) was observed in a study of T cells expressing NK-cell markers. Study overall: It was sorted CD3+CD56-NKG2C+, CD3+CD56+NKG2C- and CD3+CD56+NKG2C+ T cells that provided the TCR beta repertoires. The eight sequenced donors comprised seven who were HCMV-seropositive and one who was seronegative.

For this clonotype: The antigen remains undetermined.

CDR3 length: 16 amino acids. Germline CDR1 reads DFQATT; CDR2 reads SNEGSKA (reference sequence). A 5'RACE template switching approach incorporating UMIs was used to make TCR beta cDNA. TCRdb reprocessed the 5' RACE reads, keeping one entry per CDR3 protein, no DNA. This listing includes some 450,000 distinct CDR3 sequences. Study-level findings and limits: Topping the CD3+CD56-NKG2C+ fraction as well were these clonotypes, in four donors.

The sequenced sample was blood T cells: a sorted CD56 or NKG2C T cell subset, CD4+ or CD8+ T cells, or bulk PBMC T cells (not recorded which). The sequence derives from a woman between 18 and 75 years old in good health. J is TRBJ2-1 and V is TRBV20-1; TCRdb calls TRBD2, which cannot be checked without DNA. The CDR3 sequence is CSARGLAGGLYNEQFF.